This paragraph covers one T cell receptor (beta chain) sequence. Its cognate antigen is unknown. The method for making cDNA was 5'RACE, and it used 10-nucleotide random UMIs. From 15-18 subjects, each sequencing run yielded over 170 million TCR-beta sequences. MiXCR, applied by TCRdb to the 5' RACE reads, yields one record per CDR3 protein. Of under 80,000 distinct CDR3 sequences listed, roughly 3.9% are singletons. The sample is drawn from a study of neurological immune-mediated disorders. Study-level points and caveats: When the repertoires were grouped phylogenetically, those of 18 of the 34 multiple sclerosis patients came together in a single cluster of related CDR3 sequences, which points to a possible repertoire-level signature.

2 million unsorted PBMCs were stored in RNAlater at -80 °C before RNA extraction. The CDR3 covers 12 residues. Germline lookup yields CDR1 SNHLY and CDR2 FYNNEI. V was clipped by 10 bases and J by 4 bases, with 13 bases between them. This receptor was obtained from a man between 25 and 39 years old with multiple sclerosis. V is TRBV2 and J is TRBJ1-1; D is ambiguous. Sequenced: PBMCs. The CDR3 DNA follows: TGTGCCACCGCTCCCCAGGCCACTGAAGCTTTCTTT. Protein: CATAPQATEAFF. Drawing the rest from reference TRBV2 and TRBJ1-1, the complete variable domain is EPEVTQTPSHQVTQMGQEVILRCVPISNHLYFYWYRQILGQKVEFLVSFYNNEISEKSEIFDDQFSVERPDGSNFTLKIRSTKLEDSAMYFCATAPQATEAFFGQGTRLTVV.